The entry that follows covers one TCR beta chain sequence. The data were obtained in a study of blood T cell repertoires in COVID-19. Whole-study context: Acute-phase and convalescent COVID-19 samples originated in the United States, Italy and Spain. T cells, B-cell-depleted T cells, or PBMCs supplied cDNA or gDNA.

Original data processing: Researchers report that nucleated cell counts were estimated from reference gene primer amplification. TCRdb keeps only in-frame clones here, not all; method: immunoSEQ multiplex PCR. From that table come the V and J calls and clone size; the DNA was used to work out D and trimming. The repertoire consists of around 160,000 clones, with roughly four fifths occurring once and the leading ten covering approximately 10%. V lost 3 bases, J lost 8 bases, and 13 bases lay in between. Germline-derived CDR1 and CDR2 are GTSNPN and SVGIG (reference sequence). This CDR3 region has 12 residues.

This TCR was recovered from a human donor in a cohort sampled during active COVID-19. The V gene is TRBV30, the J gene TRBJ1-2; possibly TRBD1 for D (5 bases). The sample comprised peripheral blood. The CDR3 sequence: CAWRGAGIGYTF. As DNA, the CDR3 is TGTGCCTGGAGAGGGGCAGGGATCGGCTACACCTTC.